Shown below are 3 T cell receptor beta chains from a single sample sequenced in a study of patients and donors after allogeneic stem cell transplantation. Using its own MiXCR run on the RT-PCR reads, TCRdb lists one record per CDR3 protein. This table has over 150,000 distinct CDR3 sequences, around 30% appearing once. The sample consisted of blood, either unsorted or a sorted T cell fraction (not recorded which). The receptors were sampled from a human donor who was either an allogeneic HSCT recipient or a stem cell or donor lymphocyte infusion donor (not recorded which). It is not recorded whose cells these are; they may come from a transplant donor.

V usage is TRBV20-1 and J usage is TRBJ1-3, with D hard to call. This CDR3 is built from 12 residues. CDR1 DFQATT and CDR2 SNEGSKA come from the germline V gene (reference sequence). V was clipped by 1 base and J by 2 bases, with 3 bases between them. The CDR3 nucleotides read TGCAGTGCTAGAGTGACTGGAAACACCATATATTTT. It specifies CSARVTGNTIYF.

This chain links TRBV4-3 with TRBJ2-1; unclear D gene. Trimming stripped 0 bases from V and 10 bases from J, with 10 bases between. Germline CDR1 and CDR2: LGHNA and YSLEER. The CDR3 covers 13 residues. In DNA form, the CDR3 reads TGCGCCAGCAGCCAAGATCCAGGCTGGGAGCAGTTCTTC. Residues: CASSQDPGWEQFF.

The V call is TRBV5-1, the J call TRBJ2-1; 13 nucleotides line up with TRBD2. The length of the CDR3 is 15 residues. The V gene's germline CDR1 is SGHRS and CDR2 YFSETQ. J lost 4 bases, V lost 4 bases, and 2 bases had no gene match. The DNA of the CDR3 is TGCGCCAGCAGCGGACTAGCGGGGGAATACAATGAGCAGTTCTTC. The encoded protein is CASSGLAGEYNEQFF.